This T cell receptor beta chain derives from a study of T-cell reconstitution after alpha-beta-depleted transplantation in children. Study-wide points: The study reportedly traced alpha-beta T cells about two months after transplant to several hundred expanded graft clones. From surviving recipient T cells and thymic progenitors came the high day-60 TCRbeta diversity observed in some patients. Counts and diversity of T cells one year after transplant came mostly from newly produced T cells.

Looked up from germline, CDR1 is SGHTA and CDR2 is FQGNSA. V lost 1 base to trimming and J lost 7 bases; unmatched junction nucleotides: 14. The CDR3 spans 17 residues. It was with unique molecular identifiers that the TCRbeta library was prepared. MiXCR, applied by TCRdb to the PCR reads, yields one record per CDR3 protein. The sample includes around 450,000 distinct CDR3 sequences, over 40% of them seen just once. As concerns this clonotype: What it recognizes is unknown.

Sequenced here: PBMCs, sampled before TCRalphabeta/CD19-depleted stem cell transplant. V gene TRBV7-2 combines with J gene TRBJ2-5; 8 nucleotides line up with TRBD2. The clonotype comes from a girl aged 2-9 years with aplastic anemia, due to receive a stem cell transplant. The CDR3 sequence: CASSLGPAGGVSGTQYF. The CDR3 DNA reads as TGTGCCAGCAGCTTAGGACCAGCCGGGGGGGTTTCGGGGACCCAGTACTTC.